This passage covers 28 T cell receptor beta chains from one sample sequenced in a study of siplizumab effects on memory and regulatory T cells. Profiling relied on immunoSEQ multiplex PCR, and the TCRdb table lists in-frame clones only, not all of them. The table lists 45,000 to 50,000 clones, more than 75% of them singletons. Sequencing used naive CD8+ T cells sorted from blood. Receptors were obtained from a human donor in good health.

This clone occurred a few times. The chain uses TRBV7-9 and TRBJ2-7; 8 bases align to TRBD1. V lost 5 bases, J lost 3 bases, and 12 bases stayed unmatched. Germline V lookup: CDR1 SEHNR, CDR2 FQNEAQ (reference sequence). This CDR3 is built from 16 residues. CDR3 residues: CASSTRTGKKVYEQYF. The CDR3 DNA reads TGTGCCAGCAGCACTAGGACAGGGAAAAAAGTCTACGAGCAGTACTTC.

The chain carries TRBV5-8 and TRBJ2-2, with 7 bases aligning to TRBD2. The trim removed 0 bases at V and 4 bases at J, leaving 3 bases unmatched. Germline lookup yields CDR1 SGHTS and CDR2 YDEGEE. CDR3 size: 15 residues. CDR3: CASSLVSGGTGELFF. DNA for the CDR3: TGTGCCAGCAGCTTGGTATCGGGAGGCACCGGGGAGCTGTTTTTT. Using reference TRBV5-8 and TRBJ2-2 for the parts outside the CDR3, the full variable domain is EAGVTQSPTHLIKTRGQQATLRCSPISGHTSVYWYQQALGLGLQFLLWYDEGEERNRGNFPPRFSGRQFPNYSSELNVNALELEDSALYLCASSLVSGGTGELFFGEGSRLTVL.

The chain joins TRBV7-9 to TRBJ1-6; D is unclear. Germline CDR1 SEHNR, CDR2 FQNEAQ (reference sequence). This CDR3 is 10 amino acids long. V was pared by 7 bases and J by 14 bases, with 9 bases between. CDR3 coding DNA: TGTGCCAGCACCAACAGATCCCTCCACTTT. This sequence encodes CASTNRSLHF. Based on the CDR3 plus reference TRBV7-9 and TRBJ1-6, the full variable domain is DTGVSQNPRHKITKRGQNVTFRCDPISEHNRLYWYRQTLGQGPEFLTYFQNEAQLEKSRLLSDRFSAERPKGSFSTLEIQRTEQGDSAMYLCASTNRSLHFGNGTRLTVT.

V and J are TRBV4-1 and TRBJ1-1, with D hard to call. The CDR3 consists of 12 residues. Between the trimmed V and J ends, which lost 6 bases and 1 base, there was a span of 6 bases. Germline V CDR1 and CDR2: MGHRA, YSYEKL. This CDR3 reads CASSRTNTEAFF. CDR3 nucleotides: TGCGCCAGCAGTAGGACGAACACTGAAGCTTTCTTT.

The rearrangement links TRBV7-6 to TRBJ2-7; 7 nucleotides match TRBD1. This CDR3 is built from 14 residues. Trimming at V came to 1 base and at J to 5 bases, leaving 5 bases not matched to a gene. Germline V CDR1 and CDR2: SGHVS, FNYEAQ. The CDR3 is CASSLDRGVDEQYF. The DNA for the CDR3 is TGTGCCAGCAGCTTAGACAGGGGCGTCGACGAGCAGTACTTC. The whole variable domain, remainder taken from reference TRBV7-6 and TRBJ2-7, is GAGVSQSPRYKVTKRGQDVALRCDPISGHVSLYWYRQALGQGPEFLTYFNYEAQQDKSGLPNDRFSAERPEGSISTLTIQRTEQRDSAMYRCASSLDRGVDEQYFGPGTRLTVT.

V and J are TRBV7-2 and TRBJ2-7, with D tentatively TRBD2 (7 bases). CDR1 and CDR2 (germline): SGHTA, FQGNSA. The CDR3 loop spans 16 amino acids. The V gene lost 5 bases and the J gene lost 3 bases, with 20 bases spanning the gap. The CDR3 DNA reads as TGTGCCAGCAGCCCGGACGGGGGGCTAAGGCACTACGAGCAGTACTTC. It is translated as CASSPDGGLRHYEQYF.

The rearrangement uses TRBV4-1 and TRBJ2-1, with 14 bases matching TRBD2. CDR3 size: 16 residues. V was pared by 1 base and J by 7 bases, with 3 bases of the junction left unmatched. Germline-derived CDR1 and CDR2 are MGHRA and YSYEKL. The CDR3 DNA follows: TGCGCCAGCAGCCAAGGGACTAGCGGGGGGCGGAATGAGCAGTTCTTC. Its translation: CASSQGTSGGRNEQFF.

This sequence joins TRBV20-1 and TRBJ2-7; no firm D call. The CDR3 totals 11 residues. Germline V gives CDR1 DFQATT, CDR2 SNEGSKA (reference sequence). Trimming cost V 3 bases and J 5 bases, with 8 bases left between them. The CDR3 nucleotides read TGCAGTGCTAGTAGTCTCCACGAGCAGTACTTC. Protein sequence: CSASSLHEQYF.

The chain combines TRBV5-6 with TRBJ2-1; tentatively, D is TRBD1 or TRBD2 (5 bases each). The germline V gene encodes CDR1 SGHDT and CDR2 YYEEEE. The CDR3 has 17 residues. The V and J ends lost 4 bases and 6 bases respectively, with 23 bases between them. Here the CDR3 reads CASSIQKGPWLVNEQFF. CDR3 bases: TGTGCCAGCAGCATTCAGAAGGGACCTTGGCTGGTCAATGAGCAGTTCTTC.

The V and J genes are TRBV27 and TRBJ2-3; no reliable D call. The V end lost 5 bases, the J end lost 3 bases, and 9 bases lay between the germline ends. CDR3 length: 13 residues. Looked up from germline, CDR1 is MNHEY and CDR2 is SMNVEV (reference sequence). The CDR3 nucleotides read TGTGCCAGCAGTCACAGTCGGACAGATACGCAGTATTTT. The encoded protein is CASSHSRTDTQYF.

The genes are TRBV11-1 and TRBJ2-2, with 7 bases matching TRBD1. Germline-derived CDR1 and CDR2 are SGHAT and FQDESV (reference sequence). V lost 4 bases and J lost 3; bases outside the gene matches: 2. The CDR3 contains 14 residues. In DNA form, the CDR3 reads TGTGCCAGCAGCTCGGGACAGTACACCGGGGAGCTGTTTTTT. Amino acids: CASSSGQYTGELFF.

This chain links TRBV7-9 with TRBJ2-1; 11 bases match TRBD1. V shed 5 bases and J 4 bases; nucleotides not matched to a gene: 7. There are 16 residues in the CDR3. CDR1 is SEHNR and CDR2 is FQNEAQ in the germline V gene (reference sequence). The CDR3 loop reads CASSPWTGGPYNEQFF. CDR3 bases: TGTGCCAGCAGCCCTTGGACAGGGGGCCCGTACAATGAGCAGTTCTTC.

This chain links TRBV10-3 with TRBJ2-7; 9 bases align to TRBD2. Germline V gene sequence: CDR1 ENHRY, CDR2 SYGVKD. The CDR3 loop spans 14 amino acids. J lost 4 bases, V lost 0 bases, and 1 base had no gene match. CDR3 DNA: TGTGCCATCAGTGAGTCTAGCGGGAGTTACGAGCAGTACTTC. Protein sequence: CAISESSGSYEQYF.

This sequence joins TRBV5-6 and TRBJ2-3; the match to TRBD2 covers 9 bases. Germline assignment: CDR1 SGHDT and CDR2 YYEEEE. The V gene end was trimmed by 1 base and the J gene end by 3 bases; junction bases not matched to a gene: 3. The length of the CDR3 is 15 residues. The CDR3 nucleotides are TGTGCCAGCAGCTTGTCCAGCGGGGGGACAGATACGCAGTATTTT. Protein product: CASSLSSGGTDTQYF.

The chain has TRBV29-1 and TRBJ2-5; 14 bases match TRBD2. Germline lookup yields CDR1 SQVTM and CDR2 ANQGSEA. J gave up 2 bases and V 1 base, and 3 bases lay outside the gene matches. The CDR3 totals 16 residues. The CDR3 DNA is TGCAGCGTTGAAGGACTAGCGGGGGGGGAGCAAGAGACCCAGTACTTC. It codes for CSVEGLAGGEQETQYF. Filled out from reference TRBV29-1 and TRBJ2-5, the complete variable domain reads SAVISQKPSRDICQRGTSLTIQCQVDSQVTMMFWYRQQPGQSLTLIATANQGSEATYESGFVIDKFPISRPNLTFSTLTVSNMSPEDSSIYLCSVEGLAGGEQETQYFGPGTRLLVL.

The gene calls are TRBV9 and TRBJ2-7, with a tentative D call TRBD2 (6 bases). The V gene lost 4 bases and the J gene lost 6 bases, with 17 bases spanning the gap. This CDR3 contains 14 residues. Germline V gene sequence: CDR1 SGDLS, CDR2 YYNGEE. For the CDR3, the DNA is TGTGCCAGCAGCTATAGTGGATCCGGGGGCGAGCAGTACTTC. Protein product: CASSYSGSGGEQYF.

The chain carries TRBV10-2 and TRBJ2-3; the D gene is possibly TRBD2 (6 bases). The CDR3 consists of 15 residues. Germline CDR1 WSHSY, CDR2 SAAADI. V was clipped by 6 bases and J by 0 bases, with 13 bases between them. Here the CDR3 reads CASRSRDFSTDTQYF. In nucleotides, the CDR3 is TGCGCCAGCAGGAGTCGGGACTTCAGCACAGATACGCAGTATTTT.

The rearrangement joins TRBV7-3 to TRBJ2-1; D is possibly TRBD2 (6 bases). The germline CDR1 and CDR2 sequences are SGHTA and FQGTGA. The CDR3 runs 17 residues. V lost 1 base to trimming and J lost 2 bases, with 15 bases between them. CDR3 in amino acids: CASSLNLREDPYNEQFF. Here the CDR3 DNA reads TGTGCCAGCAGCTTAAATCTTAGGGAGGACCCCTACAATGAGCAGTTCTTC.

The J gene is TRBJ2-1, the V gene TRBV29-1; 11 bases map to TRBD2. Germline V gene lookup returns CDR1 SQVTM and CDR2 ANQGSEA. V trimming: 3 bases; J trimming: 1 base; junction bases outside the gene matches: 5. CDR3 length: 16 amino acids. The CDR3, as DNA: TGCAGCGTTGAGCTAGCGGGAGGCCTGTCCTACAATGAGCAGTTCTTC. It translates to CSVELAGGLSYNEQFF.

V gene TRBV5-1 combines with J gene TRBJ2-1; perhaps D is TRBD1 or TRBD2 (5 bases each). The CDR3 spans 13 residues. Per germline, CDR1 SGHRS and CDR2 YFSETQ. Trimming removed 3 bases from V and 5 bases from J, with 9 bases in between. CDR3 residues: CASSSGTHNEQFF. The CDR3 DNA reads as TGCGCCAGCAGCTCCGGGACCCACAATGAGCAGTTCTTC.

V usage is TRBV12-5 and J usage is TRBJ2-3; the D gene is possibly TRBD2 (5 bases). This CDR3 is built from 16 residues. The V end was cut by 0 bases, the J end by 4 bases, with 14 bases between. Germline V gene data show CDR1 as LGHNT and CDR2 as FRNRAP. CDR3 sequence: CASGLVPAGRPDTQYF. The CDR3 DNA sequence: TGTGCTAGTGGTTTGGTACCCGCGGGTCGGCCAGATACGCAGTATTTT.

The V and J genes are TRBV7-6 and TRBJ2-3; possibly TRBD2 for D (6 bases). The V end was cut by 0 bases, the J end by 6 bases, with 10 bases between. The CDR3 spans 14 residues. CDR1 SGHVS and CDR2 FNYEAQ come from the germline V gene. CDR3 amino acids: CASSLAGGTDTQYF. CDR3 DNA: TGTGCCAGCAGCTTAGCGGGGGGAACGGATACGCAGTATTTT.

V is TRBV28 and J is TRBJ2-7; TRBD2 aligns across 9 bases. Germline trimming cut 3 bases from V and 0 bases from J; bases unmatched to any gene: 9. CDR3 length: 17 residues. Germline CDR1 and CDR2: MDHEN and SYDVKM. The CDR3 region has the DNA TGTGCCAGCAGTTTTGTTTTAGCGGGAGCGAGCTCCTACGAGCAGTACTTC. As protein: CASSFVLAGASSYEQYF. The complete variable domain, with remaining parts taken from reference TRBV28 and TRBJ2-7, reads DVKVTQSSRYLVKRTGEKVFLECVQDMDHENMFWYRQDPGLGLRLIYFSYDVKMKEKGDIPEGYSVSREKKERFSLILESASTNQTSMYLCASSFVLAGASSYEQYFGPGTRLTVT.

The chain has TRBV5-4 and TRBJ1-4; TRBD1 matches 7 bases. CDR3 length: 14 amino acids. Germline V gene data show CDR1 as SGHNT and CDR2 as YYREEE (reference sequence). Germline trimming cut 0 bases from V and 8 bases from J; bases unmatched to any gene: 4. DNA for the CDR3: TGTGCCAGCAGCTTGGAAGGGGGCGGGGAAAAACTGTTTTTT. This translates into CASSLEGGGEKLFF.

CDR3 residues: CASTSEWELDNEQFF. The CDR3 coding sequence is TGTGCCAGCACCTCCGAGTGGGAGCTGGACAATGAGCAGTTCTTC. This rearrangement joins TRBV7-2 to TRBJ2-1, with TRBD2 as a possible D gene (5 bases). V lost 7 bases and J 5 bases, leaving 18 bases between the germline ends. Germline CDR1 and CDR2: SGHTA and FQGNSA. This CDR3 is built from 15 residues.

This sequence joins TRBV29-1 and TRBJ2-1; D not certain. Trimming removed 0 bases at V and 8 bases at J, with 11 bases between. There are 13 residues in the CDR3. Germline V CDR1 and CDR2: SQVTM, ANQGSEA. In DNA form, the CDR3 reads TGCAGCGTTGAAGAGAACAATGGGGATGAGCAGTTCTTC. Its protein product is CSVEENNGDEQFF.

V and J are TRBV30 and TRBJ2-7, with D perhaps matching TRBD1 or TRBD2 (5 bases each). This CDR3 has 13 residues. From germline, CDR1 is GTSNPN and CDR2 SVGIG (reference sequence). Trimming shortened V by 5 bases and J by 3 bases, and 14 bases separated the two germline ends. CDR3 bases: TGTGCCTGGGGTCAGCGGACATACTACGAGCAGTACTTC. This codes for CAWGQRTYYEQYF.

This clone has only a few counts. V is TRBV5-4 and J is TRBJ2-7, with 10 bases matching TRBD2. This CDR3 region has 15 residues. The V segment lost 1 base and the J segment 2 bases; nucleotides outside the gene matches: 3. Germline V lookup: CDR1 SGHNT, CDR2 YYREEE (reference sequence). The CDR3 loop reads CASSLYTSGAYEQYF. The DNA of the CDR3 is TGTGCCAGCAGCTTGTATACTAGCGGGGCCTACGAGCAGTACTTC.